This T cell receptor beta chain was profiled in a study of early T cells in non-severe SARS-CoV-2 infection. CDR3 size: 16 residues. Germline V CDR1 and CDR2: PRHDT, FYEKMQ (reference sequence). J gave up 2 bases and V 3 bases, and 5 bases lay outside the gene matches. TCRdb redid the calling of the 5' RACE reads with MiXCR, one entry per CDR3 protein. The sample lists 32,000 or so distinct CDR3 sequences, 6.3% occurring once. This clonotype was counted at least ten times. Sequencing used whole blood. The clonotype originates from an adult who was a healthcare worker with PCR-confirmed SARS-CoV-2 infection or an uninfected control (not recorded which). V gene TRBV13 combines with J gene TRBJ2-3; 10 nucleotides match TRBD2. CDR3 nucleotide sequence: TGTGCCAGCAGCTTGAGCGGGAGGGCCCTCACAGATACGCAGTATTTT. Translating it yields CASSLSGRALTDTQYF.